This T cell receptor beta chain was identified in a study of cytomegalovirus exposure and HLA in healthy donors (dated by TCRdb to between 2016 and 2019). Regarding the complete study: According to a later analysis, the roughly 120 validation repertoires were produced on the same platform as the 600 to 850 repertoires of the first cohort. Along with the roughly 710-subject first cohort, a separate validation cohort of approximately 110 different subjects was used. The aim of the study was to test whether cataloging public T cell receptors could identify signatures of past pathogen exposure. To predict cytomegalovirus infection status, the study combined high-throughput TCR immunosequencing, statistical association of individual TCRs with disease status, and machine learning.

The study at large found these results: The study gave a list of under 200 TCR beta chains associated with cytomegalovirus. The classifier was reported to diagnose cytomegalovirus status with high specificity and sensitivity in both the original cohort and the validation cohort. A later analysis lacked HLA typing for the validation cohort, so it scored co-occurrence in that cohort across all 120 or so repertoires. Three of the identified cytomegalovirus-associated TCR beta chains were confirmed in vitro to be specific for cytomegalovirus antigens. Across donors, most TCR sequences were observed very rarely, whereas some public TCRs were present in many individuals. It was suggested by the authors that the approach could potentially be generalized to other disease states and immunological phenotypes. Of the cluster scores, approximately 95% were above 0 in a later analysis, which found that TCRs clustered in the first cohort also tended to co-occur in the 95 to 150 validation repertoires.

The receptor library was made with the immunoSEQ multiplex PCR assay. From the authors' description of their analysis: To diagnose cytomegalovirus status from the catalog of TCR beta chain sequences, a statistical classification framework was built. TCRdb re-hosts the immuneACCESS table, in-frame sequences only. Its copies lack some clones; in the studies checked, an unresolved V gene accounts for under half of them, and the cause for the rest is not known. That table gives V, J and clone size, and the DNA gave D and trimming. For this sample the table gives some 330,000 clones, of which 86% were detected only once. 0.7% to 0.85% of the sample is taken by the ten largest. Concerning this clone itself: Its binding antigen is unknown. Base-call qualities are not available, and no considerably larger clone is one nucleotide away.

The donors were included in the validation cohort of over a hundred subjects, a group kept apart from the roughly 700-subject first cohort. This clonotype was sampled from a young woman in good health and CMV-seronegative. The sample consisted of PBMCs.

CDR3 protein: CASSVDPGGIGTDTQYF. In nucleotide form, the sequence is TGTGCCAGCAGCGTAGACCCGGGAGGGATAGGCACAGATACGCAGTATTTT. This chain is built from TRBV9 and TRBJ2-3; the central 8 bases match TRBD2. CDR1 and CDR2 are drawn from the germline V gene: SGDLS, YYNGEE. There are 17 amino acids in the CDR3, from cysteine to phenylalanine inclusive. Only the CDR3 part of the read is kept: 51 bases, read in frame from the first base. For this chain, trimming is 0 bases at the V end and 1 base at the J end, and the number of junction bases without a gene match is 7.